Below, 21 T cell receptor beta chains from the same sample are listed, as sequenced in a study of cytomegalovirus exposure and HLA in healthy donors (dated by TCRdb to about 2017). Preparation of the library involved the immunoSEQ multiplex PCR assay. This immuneACCESS table, as held by TCRdb, lists in-frame sequences with V and J called but not all clones. Of the missing ones, under half trace to an unresolved V gene in checked studies; the others have no known cause. This sample has about 180,000 clones in its table, and about 85% of those were observed once. Approximately 15% of the sample rests with the top ten. The source material was PBMCs. The receptors were sampled from a man between 18 and 29 years old in good health and CMV-seropositive.

This sequence joins TRBV9 and TRBJ2-1, with D tentatively TRBD1 (6 bases). The CDR3 loop spans 15 amino acids. V was clipped by 0 bases and J by 9 bases, with 16 bases between them. Germline values: CDR1 SGDLS, CDR2 YYNGEE. The CDR3, as DNA: TGTGCCAGCAGCGTAGCCTCCGGGACATTCAGTGAGCAGTTCTTC. Protein sequence: CASSVASGTFSEQFF.

The chain combines TRBV28 with TRBJ2-7; D remains ambiguous. Trimming removed 3 bases from V and 3 bases from J, with 6 bases in between. Looked up from germline, CDR1 is MDHEN and CDR2 is SYDVKM. The CDR3 runs 12 residues. The CDR3 region is CASSLAHYEQYF. The CDR3 region has the DNA TGTGCCAGCAGTTTGGCCCACTACGAGCAGTACTTC.

The chain couples TRBV6-5 to TRBJ1-2, with D perhaps matching TRBD1 (6 bases). CDR1 and CDR2 (germline): MNHEY, SVGAGI. Trimming took 0 bases from V and 7 from J, leaving 15 bases between them. This CDR3 contains 15 residues. The chain's CDR3 is CASSYSPAGVGGYTF. The CDR3 bases are TGTGCCAGCAGTTACTCACCGGCAGGGGTTGGTGGCTACACCTTC.

The chain links TRBV28 to TRBJ1-5, with a tentative D call TRBD1 (5 bases). This CDR3 comprises 16 residues. V gave up 3 bases and J gave up 6 bases, with 18 bases separating them. Germline V gene sequence: CDR1 MDHEN, CDR2 SYDVKM. CDR3 sequence: CASSLAQGTLGQPQHF. The CDR3 bases are TGTGCCAGCAGTTTGGCCCAGGGAACACTCGGTCAGCCCCAGCATTTT.

This clone was counted a few times. J is TRBJ1-4 and V is TRBV15, with D perhaps matching TRBD1 (5 bases). The CDR3 has 16 amino acids. V was trimmed by 0 bases and J by 4 bases, leaving 12 bases between them. CDR1 is LNHNV, CDR2 YYDKDF, per germline (reference sequence). CDR3 sequence reads: CATSRDGGAGNEKLFF. The CDR3 DNA sequence: TGTGCCACCAGCAGAGACGGAGGGGCCGGTAATGAAAAACTGTTTTTT.

This sequence joins TRBV7-9 and TRBJ1-3, with D uncertain. This CDR3 is built from 14 residues. Trimming pared 3 bases from V and 0 bases from J, leaving 6 bases between. The germline CDR1 and CDR2 sequences are SEHNR and FQNEAQ (reference sequence). CDR3: CASSLHNSGNTIYF. DNA of the CDR3: TGTGCCAGCAGCTTGCACAACTCTGGAAACACCATATATTTT.

The chain joins TRBV28 to TRBJ1-4; D perhaps matches TRBD1 (5 bases). Germline values: CDR1 MDHEN, CDR2 SYDVKM. V lost 3 bases and J 4 bases, leaving 12 bases between the germline ends. The CDR3 loop spans 15 amino acids. The CDR3 spells CASSFQGLNNEKLFF. Written as DNA, the CDR3 is TGTGCCAGCAGTTTCCAGGGACTGAATAATGAAAAACTGTTTTTT. The whole variable domain, filled in from reference TRBV28 and TRBJ1-4, reads DVKVTQSSRYLVKRTGEKVFLECVQDMDHENMFWYRQDPGLGLRLIYFSYDVKMKEKGDIPEGYSVSREKKERFSLILESASTNQTSMYLCASSFQGLNNEKLFFGSGTQLSVL.

This clone was seen more than once but under ten times. This chain connects TRBV5-1 to TRBJ2-7; possibly TRBD1 for D (5 bases). The CDR3 runs 12 residues. V lost 6 bases and J 6 bases, leaving 13 bases between the germline ends. CDR1 is SGHRS and CDR2 is YFSETQ in the germline V gene. CDR3 coding DNA: TGCGCCAGCACCGCAGACAGCTCCGAGCAGTACTTC. Amino acids: CASTADSSEQYF.

The CDR3 nucleotides read TGCGCCAGCAGCCCGGGATCGGGGTCTCACGAGACCCAGTACTTC. Encoded protein: CASSPGSGSHETQYF. This rearrangement joins TRBV5-1 to TRBJ2-5, with D tentatively TRBD2 (5 bases). V lost 4 bases to trimming and J lost 5 bases, with 18 bases between them. The CDR3 has 15 residues. The germline gives CDR1 SGHRS, CDR2 YFSETQ.

The rearrangement uses TRBV2 and TRBJ1-1, with a weak D call TRBD1 (5 bases). Per the germline V gene, CDR1 is SNHLY and CDR2 is FYNNEI. Trimming left V 2 bases short and J 6 bases short, with 16 bases between. The CDR3 contains 15 residues. The CDR3 here is CASSETPPRTPEAFF. The CDR3, as DNA: TGTGCCAGCAGTGAAACCCCCCCTAGGACACCTGAAGCTTTCTTT.

V gene TRBV19 combines with J gene TRBJ2-1; TRBD2 agrees at 9 bases. Germline assignment: CDR1 LNHDA and CDR2 SQIVND (reference sequence). CDR3 length equals 15 residues. The V and J ends lost 1 base and 7 bases, in that order; junction bases with no gene match: 5. The CDR3 coding sequence is TGTGCCAGTAGTATAGCAGGACTAGCGCCAAATGAGCAGTTCTTC. It yields the protein CASSIAGLAPNEQFF.

V gene TRBV13 combines with J gene TRBJ2-1; 8 positions agree with TRBD2. J was trimmed by 5 bases and V by 1 base; bases with no gene match: 4. The CDR3 covers 15 residues. Germline CDR1 and CDR2: PRHDT and FYEKMQ (reference sequence). CDR3 region: CASSLVTSVHNEQFF. CDR3 coding DNA: TGTGCCAGCAGCTTAGTGACTAGCGTTCACAATGAGCAGTTCTTC.

The chain carries TRBV15 and TRBJ1-4; possibly TRBD1 for D (5 bases). In germline, CDR1 is LNHNV, CDR2 YYDKDF (reference sequence). The CDR3 runs to 17 residues. V lost 0 bases, J lost 8 bases, and 19 bases lay in between. CDR3 in amino acids: CATSRDLKRGRREKLFF. The CDR3 DNA follows: TGTGCCACCAGCAGAGATTTGAAAAGGGGTCGTCGAGAAAAACTGTTTTTT.

This chain links TRBV5-1 with TRBJ1-1, with a weak D call TRBD1 (6 bases). V was trimmed by 3 bases and J by 10 bases, leaving 19 bases between them. The CDR3 runs to 14 residues. CDR1 is SGHRS and CDR2 is YFSETQ in the germline V gene. In DNA form, the CDR3 reads TGCGCCAGCAGCTCCCGTTCAGGGGCCCAGGCAGCTTTCTTT. It encodes CASSSRSGAQAAFF.

This sequence joins TRBV19 and TRBJ2-1; 8 bases map to TRBD1. The V and J ends lost 5 bases and 7 bases, in that order; junction bases with no gene match: 7. The CDR3 totals 14 residues. CDR1 and CDR2 from the germline V gene are LNHDA and SQIVND (reference sequence). CDR3 in DNA: TGTGCCAGTAGTCTACGGACAGGGTCGAATGAGCAGTTCTTC. This codes for CASSLRTGSNEQFF.

The chain couples TRBV29-1 to TRBJ1-4, with TRBD1 matching over 9 bases. CDR1 is SQVTM, CDR2 ANQGSEA, per germline. This CDR3 is 13 amino acids long. J lost 7 bases, V lost 6 bases, and 6 bases had no gene match. The CDR3 here is CSVDPGQGEKLFF. For the CDR3, the DNA is TGCAGCGTCGACCCGGGACAGGGTGAAAAACTGTTTTTT.

The chain has TRBV13 and TRBJ2-1; 11 bases agree with TRBD2. Germline trimming cut 0 bases from V and 0 bases from J; bases unmatched to any gene: 16. CDR1 is PRHDT and CDR2 is FYEKMQ in the germline V gene (reference sequence). CDR3 length: 22 amino acids. The CDR3 sequence is CASSLGTGFWASGRHSYNEQFF. CDR3 nucleotides: TGTGCCAGCAGCTTAGGCACGGGATTTTGGGCTAGCGGGAGGCACTCCTACAATGAGCAGTTCTTC.

The chain carries TRBV11-2 and TRBJ2-7; 10 nucleotides line up with TRBD2. J gave up 0 bases and V 6 bases, and 8 bases lay outside the gene matches. The germline V gene has CDR1 SGHAT and CDR2 FQNNGV. This CDR3 region has 16 residues. The CDR3 sequence is CASRDLAGANSYEQYF. In nucleotides, the CDR3 is TGTGCCAGCAGGGATCTAGCGGGAGCCAACTCCTACGAGCAGTACTTC.

The chain links TRBV5-6 to TRBJ2-7; 9 bases agree with TRBD1. The CDR3 consists of 15 residues. CDR1 and CDR2 (germline): SGHDT, YYEEEE. J gave up 2 bases and V 3 bases, and 6 bases lay outside the gene matches. The CDR3 DNA sequence: TGTGCCAGCAGCTCGGCCCGGGACAGGGCCTACGAGCAGTACTTC. The encoded protein is CASSSARDRAYEQYF.

The chain has TRBV6-5 and TRBJ2-1; 7 bases are a match to TRBD1. The V and J ends lost 6 bases and 10 bases, in that order; junction bases with no gene match: 9. In germline, CDR1 is MNHEY, CDR2 SVGAGI. The CDR3 has 13 residues. The CDR3 DNA follows: TGTGCCAGCAGAATACAGGGGTCCAGCGAGCAGTTCTTC. It encodes CASRIQGSSEQFF.

The chain couples TRBV25-1 to TRBJ2-2; D call uncertain. V was shortened by 0 bases and J by 3 bases, with 8 bases between the two germline ends. CDR3 length: 15 amino acids. CDR1 and CDR2 from the germline V gene are MGHDK and SYGVNS. The CDR3 DNA sequence: TGTGCCAGCAGTGAATATTATAGAGACACCGGGGAGCTGTTTTTT. It codes for CASSEYYRDTGELFF.